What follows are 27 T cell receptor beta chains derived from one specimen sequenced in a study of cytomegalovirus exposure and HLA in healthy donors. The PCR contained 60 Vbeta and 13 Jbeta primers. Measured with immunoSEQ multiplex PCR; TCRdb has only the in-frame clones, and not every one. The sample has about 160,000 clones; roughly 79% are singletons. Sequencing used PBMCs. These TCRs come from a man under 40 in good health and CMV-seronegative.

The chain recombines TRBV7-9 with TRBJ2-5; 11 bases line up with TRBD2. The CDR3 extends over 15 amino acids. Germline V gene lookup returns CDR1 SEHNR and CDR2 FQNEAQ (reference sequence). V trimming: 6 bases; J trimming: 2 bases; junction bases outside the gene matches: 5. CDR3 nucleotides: TGTGCCAGCAGTCGACTAGCGGGGCGGCAAGAGACCCAGTACTTC. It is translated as CASSRLAGRQETQYF.

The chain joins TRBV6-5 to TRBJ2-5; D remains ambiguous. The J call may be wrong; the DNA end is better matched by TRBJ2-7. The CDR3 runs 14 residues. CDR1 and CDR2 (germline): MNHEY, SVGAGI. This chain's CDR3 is CASSSWAGFGEQYF. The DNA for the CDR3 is TGTGCCAGCAGTTCGTGGGCTGGGTTCGGCGAGCAGTACTTC.

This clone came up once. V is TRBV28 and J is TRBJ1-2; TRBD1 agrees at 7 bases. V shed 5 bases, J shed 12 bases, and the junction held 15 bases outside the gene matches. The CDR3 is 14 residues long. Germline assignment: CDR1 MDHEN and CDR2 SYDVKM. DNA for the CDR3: TGTGCCAGCAGTCATCAAGGGGGCGCGGGGCGAAACACCTTC. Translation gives CASSHQGGAGRNTF.

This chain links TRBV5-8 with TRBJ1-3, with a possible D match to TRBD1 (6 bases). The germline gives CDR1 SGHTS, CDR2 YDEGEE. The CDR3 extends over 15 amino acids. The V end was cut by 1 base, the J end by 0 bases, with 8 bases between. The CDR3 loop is CASSLQGNSGNTIYF. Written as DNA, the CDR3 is TGTGCCAGCAGCTTGCAGGGGAACTCTGGAAACACCATATATTTT.

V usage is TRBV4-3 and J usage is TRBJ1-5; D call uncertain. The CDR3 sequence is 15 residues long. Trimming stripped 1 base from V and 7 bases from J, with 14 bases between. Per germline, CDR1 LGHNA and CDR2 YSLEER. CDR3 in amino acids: CASSQGWASGQPQHF. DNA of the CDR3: TGCGCCAGCAGCCAAGGGTGGGCTAGCGGACAGCCCCAGCATTTT.

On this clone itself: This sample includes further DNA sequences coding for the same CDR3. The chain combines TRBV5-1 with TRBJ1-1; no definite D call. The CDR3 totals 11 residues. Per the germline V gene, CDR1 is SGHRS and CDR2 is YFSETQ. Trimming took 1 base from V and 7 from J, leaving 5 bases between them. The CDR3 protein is CASSLRGEAFF. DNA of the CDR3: TGCGCCAGCAGCTTGCGGGGTGAAGCTTTCTTT.

The CDR3 DNA is TGTGCCTGGAGTGTTAAAGGGGCCCGGAGGGGTGAGCAGTTCTTC. Protein sequence: CAWSVKGARRGEQFF. This chain uses TRBV30 with TRBJ2-1; maybe TRBD2 (6 bases). The CDR3 runs to 15 residues. Germline CDR1 GTSNPN, CDR2 SVGIG (reference sequence). V lost 0 bases and J 9 bases, leaving 18 bases between the germline ends.

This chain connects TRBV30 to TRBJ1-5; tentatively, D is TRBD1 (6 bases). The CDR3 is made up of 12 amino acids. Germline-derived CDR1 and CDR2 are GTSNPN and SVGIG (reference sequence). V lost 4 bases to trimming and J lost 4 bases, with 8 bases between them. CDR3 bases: TGTGCCTGGACCAGGGGAAATCAGCCCCAGCATTTT. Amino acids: CAWTRGNQPQHF. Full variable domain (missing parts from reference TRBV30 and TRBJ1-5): SQTIHQWPATLVQPVGSPLSLECTVEGTSNPNLYWYRQAAGRGLQLLFYSVGIGQISSEVPQNLSASRPQDRQFILSSKKLLLSDSGFYLCAWTRGNQPQHFGDGTRLSIL.

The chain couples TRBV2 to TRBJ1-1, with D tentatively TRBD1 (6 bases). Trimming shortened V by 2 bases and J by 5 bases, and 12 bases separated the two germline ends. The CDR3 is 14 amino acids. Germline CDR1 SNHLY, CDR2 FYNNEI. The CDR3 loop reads CASSELGAGTEAFF. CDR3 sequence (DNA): TGTGCCAGCAGTGAACTGGGGGCAGGGACTGAAGCTTTCTTT.

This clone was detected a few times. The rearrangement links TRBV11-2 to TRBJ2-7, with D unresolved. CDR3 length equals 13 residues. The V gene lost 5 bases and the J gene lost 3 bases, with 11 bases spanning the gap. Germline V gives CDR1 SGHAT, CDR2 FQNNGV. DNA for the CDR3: TGTGCCAGCAGCGTAGGATACAGCTACGAGCAGTACTTC. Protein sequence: CASSVGYSYEQYF.

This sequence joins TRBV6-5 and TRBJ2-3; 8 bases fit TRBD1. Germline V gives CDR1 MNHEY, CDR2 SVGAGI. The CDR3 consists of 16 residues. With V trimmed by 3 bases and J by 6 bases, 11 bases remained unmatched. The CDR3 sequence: CASSYKWDRQGDTQYF. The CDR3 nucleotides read TGTGCCAGCAGTTATAAGTGGGACAGGCAAGGGGATACGCAGTATTTT.

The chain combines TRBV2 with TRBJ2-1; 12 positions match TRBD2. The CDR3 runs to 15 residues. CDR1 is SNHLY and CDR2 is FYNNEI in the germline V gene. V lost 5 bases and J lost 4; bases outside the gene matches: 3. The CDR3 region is CASSLAGGLYNEQFF. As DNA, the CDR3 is TGTGCCAGCAGTCTAGCGGGGGGGCTTTACAATGAGCAGTTCTTC. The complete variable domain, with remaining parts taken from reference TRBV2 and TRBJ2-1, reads EPEVTQTPSHQVTQMGQEVILRCVPISNHLYFYWYRQILGQKVEFLVSFYNNEISEKSEIFDDQFSVERPDGSNFTLKIRSTKLEDSAMYFCASSLAGGLYNEQFFGPGTRLTVL.

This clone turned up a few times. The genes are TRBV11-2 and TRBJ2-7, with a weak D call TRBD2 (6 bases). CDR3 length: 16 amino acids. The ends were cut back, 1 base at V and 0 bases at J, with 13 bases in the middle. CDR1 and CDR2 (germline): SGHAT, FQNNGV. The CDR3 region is CASSLVAGTDSYEQYF. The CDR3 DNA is TGTGCCAGCAGCTTAGTCGCGGGGACGGACTCCTACGAGCAGTACTTC.

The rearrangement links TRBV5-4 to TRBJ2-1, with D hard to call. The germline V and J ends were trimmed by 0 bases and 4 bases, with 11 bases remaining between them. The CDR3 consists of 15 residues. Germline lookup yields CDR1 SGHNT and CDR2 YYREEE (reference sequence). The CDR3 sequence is CASSLDSRLYNEQFF. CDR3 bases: TGTGCCAGCAGCTTGGACTCCAGGTTATACAATGAGCAGTTCTTC. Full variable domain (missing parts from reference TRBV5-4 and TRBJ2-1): ETGVTQSPTHLIKTRGQQVTLRCSSQSGHNTVSWYQQALGQGPQFIFQYYREEENGRGNFPPRFSGLQFPNYSSELNVNALELDDSALYLCASSLDSRLYNEQFFGPGTRLTVL.

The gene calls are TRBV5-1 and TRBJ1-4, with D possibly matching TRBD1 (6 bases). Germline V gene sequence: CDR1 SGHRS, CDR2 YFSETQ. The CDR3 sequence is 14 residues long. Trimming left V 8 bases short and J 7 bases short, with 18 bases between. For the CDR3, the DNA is TGCGCCAGTCGTACGGGGGGCGCAGGTGAAAAACTGTTTTTT. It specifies CASRTGGAGEKLFF.

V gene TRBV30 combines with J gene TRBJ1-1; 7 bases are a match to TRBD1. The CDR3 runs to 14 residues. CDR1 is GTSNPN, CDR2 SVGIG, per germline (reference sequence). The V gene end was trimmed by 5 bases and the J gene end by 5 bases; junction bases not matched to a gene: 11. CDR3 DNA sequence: TGTGCCTGGTGGGGGCGGACAGGACGAACTGAAGCTTTCTTT. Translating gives CAWWGRTGRTEAFF.

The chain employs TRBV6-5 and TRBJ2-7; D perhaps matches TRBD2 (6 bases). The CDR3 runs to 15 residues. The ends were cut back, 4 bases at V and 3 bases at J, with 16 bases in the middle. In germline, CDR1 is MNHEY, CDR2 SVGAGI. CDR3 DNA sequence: TGTGCCAGCAGTTCCCCACGGGTAGCGGTCTACGAGCAGTACTTC. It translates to CASSSPRVAVYEQYF.

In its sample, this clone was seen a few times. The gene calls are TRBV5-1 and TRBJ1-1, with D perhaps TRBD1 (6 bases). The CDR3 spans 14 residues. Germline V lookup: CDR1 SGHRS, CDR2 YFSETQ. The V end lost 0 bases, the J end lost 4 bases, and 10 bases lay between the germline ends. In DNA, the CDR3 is TGCGCCAGCAGCTTGGACAGGGCTAGCACTGAAGCTTTCTTT. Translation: CASSLDRASTEAFF.

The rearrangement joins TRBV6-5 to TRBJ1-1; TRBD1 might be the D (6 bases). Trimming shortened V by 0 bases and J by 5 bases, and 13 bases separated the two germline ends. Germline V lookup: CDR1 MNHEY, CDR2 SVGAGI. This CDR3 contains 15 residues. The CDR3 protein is CASSYSRGGTTEAFF. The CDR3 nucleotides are TGTGCCAGCAGTTACTCCAGGGGCGGAACGACTGAAGCTTTCTTT.

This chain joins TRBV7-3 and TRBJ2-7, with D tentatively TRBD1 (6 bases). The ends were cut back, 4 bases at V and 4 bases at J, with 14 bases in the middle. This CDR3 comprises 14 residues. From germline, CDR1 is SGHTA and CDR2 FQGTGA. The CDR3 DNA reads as TGTGCCAGCAGCTCCCAGGGGCTACAATACGAGCAGTACTTC. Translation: CASSSQGLQYEQYF.

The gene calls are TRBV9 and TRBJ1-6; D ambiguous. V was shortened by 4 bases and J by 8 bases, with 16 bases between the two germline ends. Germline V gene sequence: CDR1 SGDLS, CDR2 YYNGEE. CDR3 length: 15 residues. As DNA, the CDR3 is TGTGCCAGCAGCCCAACGGCGGGGAAGGATTCACCCCTCCACTTT. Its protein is CASSPTAGKDSPLHF.

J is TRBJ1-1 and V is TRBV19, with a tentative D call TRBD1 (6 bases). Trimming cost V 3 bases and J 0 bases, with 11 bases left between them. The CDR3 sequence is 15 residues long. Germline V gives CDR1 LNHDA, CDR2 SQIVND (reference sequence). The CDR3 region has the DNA TGTGCCAGTAGTATCCCCCAGGGGATGAACACTGAAGCTTTCTTT. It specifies CASSIPQGMNTEAFF.

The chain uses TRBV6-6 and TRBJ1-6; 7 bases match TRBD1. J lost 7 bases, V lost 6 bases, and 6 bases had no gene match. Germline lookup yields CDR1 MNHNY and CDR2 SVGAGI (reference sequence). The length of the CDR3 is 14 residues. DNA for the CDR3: TGTGCCAGCAGGAAAGGGACAGAGAATTCACCCCTCCACTTT. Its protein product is CASRKGTENSPLHF.

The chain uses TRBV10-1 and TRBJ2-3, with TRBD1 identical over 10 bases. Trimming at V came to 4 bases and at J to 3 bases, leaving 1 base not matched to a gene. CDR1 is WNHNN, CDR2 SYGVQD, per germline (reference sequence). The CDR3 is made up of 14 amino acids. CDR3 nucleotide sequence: TGCGCCAGCAGTGGGGGACAGGGGACAGATACGCAGTATTTT. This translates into CASSGGQGTDTQYF.

CDR3 amino acids: CASSEGTASYEQYF. The CDR3 region has the DNA TGCGCCAGCAGTGAAGGGACAGCTTCCTACGAGCAGTACTTC. The J gene is TRBJ2-7, the V gene TRBV10-2; 7 positions match TRBD1. CDR1 is WSHSY and CDR2 is SAAADI in the germline V gene. After removal of 3 bases from V and 1 base from J, the junction contained 3 bases not matched to a gene. The length of the CDR3 is 14 residues.

For the CDR3, the DNA is TGTGCCAGCAGCATCAGGGAAGCAGCACCAGCAGGTACGCAGTATTTT. Its protein product is CASSIREAAPAGTQYF. This rearrangement joins TRBV5-6 to TRBJ2-3, with a tentative D call TRBD1 (5 bases). The CDR3 is 16 amino acids. Trimming took off 4 bases at V and 8 bases at J, with 23 bases between the two ends. CDR1 is SGHDT and CDR2 is YYEEEE in the germline V gene.

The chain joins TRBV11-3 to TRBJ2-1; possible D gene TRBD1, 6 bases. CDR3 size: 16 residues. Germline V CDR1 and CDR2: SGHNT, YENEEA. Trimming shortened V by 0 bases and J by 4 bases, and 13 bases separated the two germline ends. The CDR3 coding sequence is TGTGCCAGCAGCTTAGAATCCCGGGACAATTACAATGAGCAGTTCTTC. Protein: CASSLESRDNYNEQFF. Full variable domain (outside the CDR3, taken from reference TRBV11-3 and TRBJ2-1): EAGVVQSPRYKIIEKKQPVAFWCNPISGHNTLYWYLQNLGQGPELLIRYENEEAVDDSQLPKDRFSAERLKGVDSTLKIQPAELGDSAVYLCASSLESRDNYNEQFFGPGTRLTVL.